One sample yielded the 21 T cell receptor beta chains listed below, sequenced in a study of shared clonotypes between healthy human individuals. Assay: immunoSEQ multiplex PCR; the TCRdb copy retains only in-frame clones and omits some. The repertoire includes approximately 2,300,000 clones, 80% to 95% of them detected once, and 0.37% sits in the top ten. The sample comprised naive CD4+ T cells from PBMCs. As to subset: CD45RA+ positively selected. Every receptor here comes from a man between 18 and 29 years old in good health. Some clones in this sample may be carry-over from other donors' samples.

V usage is TRBV2 and J usage is TRBJ1-4; 10 positions match TRBD1. This CDR3 has 14 residues. V dropped 3 bases and J dropped 9; count of bases not matched to a gene: 4. Germline CDR1 SNHLY, CDR2 FYNNEI. CDR3 DNA: TGTGCCAGCAGTGATTGGACAGGGGGAAAAAAACTGTTTTTT. It is translated as CASSDWTGGKKLFF.

The chain carries TRBV28 and TRBJ2-7; D could derive from TRBD1 or TRBD2 (5 bases each). Germline V gives CDR1 MDHEN, CDR2 SYDVKM. The CDR3 loop spans 14 amino acids. Trimming left V 2 bases short and J 6 bases short, with 14 bases between. Here the CDR3 reads CASSLPGARGEQYF. Here the CDR3 DNA reads TGTGCCAGCAGTTTACCCGGGGCAAGGGGCGAGCAGTACTTC.

The CDR3: CATSSSYGNYNEQFF. The CDR3 nucleotides are TGTGCCACCAGCTCGAGCTACGGAAACTACAATGAGCAGTTCTTC. The chain carries TRBV15 and TRBJ2-1; no definite D call. The V end lost 5 bases, the J end lost 3 bases, and 14 bases lay between the germline ends. This CDR3 comprises 15 residues. In germline, CDR1 is LNHNV, CDR2 YYDKDF (reference sequence). The full variable domain, its missing parts supplied by reference TRBV15 and TRBJ2-1, is DAMVIQNPRYQVTQFGKPVTLSCSQTLNHNVMYWYQQKSSQAPKLLFHYYDKDFNNEADTPDNFQSRRPNTSFCFLDIRSPGLGDTAMYLCATSSSYGNYNEQFFGPGTRLTVL.

The rearrangement links TRBV4-1 to TRBJ2-7, with D possibly called TRBD1 or TRBD2 (5 bases each). V lost 4 bases to trimming and J lost 3 bases, with 22 bases between them. The CDR3 loop spans 17 amino acids. The germline CDR1 and CDR2 sequences are MGHRA and YSYEKL. CDR3 DNA: TGCGCCAGCAGCCTAAGCCGCGGTCCCGGGGCAAACTACGAGCAGTACTTC. Protein: CASSLSRGPGANYEQYF.

This clone was observed a handful of times. The chain couples TRBV6-1 to TRBJ1-2; D is possibly TRBD1 (6 bases). This CDR3 has 14 amino acids. The V gene lost 7 bases and the J gene lost 8 bases, with 20 bases spanning the gap. Per germline, CDR1 MNHNS and CDR2 SASEGT. CDR3 nucleotide sequence: TGTGCCAGCACAGAGATGAGAACAGGGCGAGGCTACACCTTC. Protein sequence: CASTEMRTGRGYTF.

On this clone: This sample also contains other DNA sequences that code for the same CDR3. The genes are TRBV28 and TRBJ1-2, with 8 bases lining up with TRBD1. Germline assignment: CDR1 MDHEN and CDR2 SYDVKM. J was trimmed by 7 bases and V by 3 bases; bases with no gene match: 4. The CDR3 is made up of 13 amino acids. This CDR3 is CASSFDRGRGYTF. In DNA, the CDR3 is TGTGCCAGCAGTTTTGACAGGGGACGTGGCTACACCTTC.

With regard to this clone: One end of the junction is discordant with germline, which a read error may explain. The rearrangement joins TRBV25-1 to TRBJ2-7, with a tentative D call TRBD2 (5 bases). Germline V gene data show CDR1 as MGHDK and CDR2 as SYGVNS. The CDR3 is made up of 14 amino acids. The DNA for the CDR3 is TGTGCCAGCAGGGGTTCGGGGAACTCCTACCAGCAGTACTTC. This codes for CASRGSGNSYQQYF.

The chain employs TRBV18 and TRBJ2-5, with 7 bases that match TRBD1. The length of the CDR3 is 15 residues. Germline V CDR1 and CDR2: KGHSH, LQKENI. Germline trimming cut 6 bases from V and 5 bases from J; bases unmatched to any gene: 12. The CDR3 sequence: CASSPIQGRQETQYF. The DNA of the CDR3 is TGTGCCAGCTCGCCGATACAGGGGCGCCAGGAGACCCAGTACTTC.

The genes are TRBV9 and TRBJ2-7, with D possibly TRBD1 on 7 matching bases. Germline V gene lookup returns CDR1 SGDLS and CDR2 YYNGEE. The CDR3 has 15 amino acids. Trimming took off 0 bases at V and 2 bases at J, with 12 bases between the two ends. In DNA, the CDR3 is TGTGCCAGCAGCGTAGATGCGGGACAGCCCTACGAGCAGTACTTC. Residues: CASSVDAGQPYEQYF.

CDR3 DNA: TGTGCCAGCAGTTACTCGGGGACTAGCGGGAGTGGTGAGCAGTTCTTC. It yields the protein CASSYSGTSGSGEQFF. The rearrangement uses TRBV6-5 and TRBJ2-1; 14 positions match TRBD2. CDR3 length: 16 residues. Germline CDR1 and CDR2: MNHEY and SVGAGI. With 0 bases clipped from V and 9 bases from J, the junction kept 4 bases outside the gene matches.

The chain couples TRBV6-6 to TRBJ1-5, with TRBD1 as a possible D gene (5 bases). CDR3 size: 13 residues. The V gene lost 6 bases and the J gene lost 4 bases, with 10 bases spanning the gap. The germline V gene encodes CDR1 MNHNY and CDR2 SVGAGI (reference sequence). In DNA form, the CDR3 reads TGTGCCAGCAGAAGACAGCAAAATCAGCCCCAGCATTTT. As protein: CASRRQQNQPQHF.

The chain links TRBV4-2 to TRBJ2-1; D is uncertain. Trimming took off 1 base at V and 3 bases at J, with 10 bases between the two ends. This CDR3 spans 15 amino acids. Germline CDR1 and CDR2: LGHNA and YNFKEQ. The chain's CDR3 is CASSQADLIYNEQFF. The CDR3 nucleotides are TGTGCCAGCAGCCAAGCGGACCTGATCTACAATGAGCAGTTCTTC.

This chain connects TRBV5-1 to TRBJ2-6, with a possible D match to TRBD2 (5 bases). The CDR3 spans 17 residues. CDR1 and CDR2 from the germline V gene are SGHRS and YFSETQ. The V end lost 0 bases, the J end lost 3 bases, and 13 bases lay between the germline ends. The CDR3 sequence is CASSLALGSGGANVLTF. CDR3 nucleotides: TGCGCCAGCAGCTTGGCCCTTGGGAGCGGTGGGGCCAACGTCCTGACTTTC.

In nucleotides, the CDR3 is TGTGCCAGTAGCCCAACGGCCACAGGAAACTATGGCTACACCTTC. Translating it yields CASSPTATGNYGYTF. This rearrangement joins TRBV19 to TRBJ1-2; D might be TRBD1 (5 bases). The CDR3 spans 15 residues. Per germline, CDR1 LNHDA and CDR2 SQIVND (reference sequence). V was trimmed by 6 bases and J by 2 bases, leaving 16 bases between them.

The chain employs TRBV2 and TRBJ1-3; D is unclear. Germline CDR1 is SNHLY and CDR2 is FYNNEI. This CDR3 comprises 14 residues. Trimming cost V 9 bases and J 6 bases, with 18 bases left between them. CDR3 DNA sequence: TGTGCCAGGGAACGGCCCCTGGGGAAAAACACCATATATTTT. It yields the protein CARERPLGKNTIYF.

This clone was recorded a few times. The chain has TRBV30 and TRBJ1-2, with a possible D match to TRBD1 (5 bases). The CDR3 runs 11 residues. Germline loops: CDR1 GTSNPN, CDR2 SVGIG (reference sequence). V lost 7 bases and J lost 7, with 13 bases in between. Here the CDR3 DNA reads TGTGCCTTCCGGTGGGGCGGTGGCTACACCTTC. It specifies CAFRWGGGYTF. The complete variable domain, with remaining parts taken from reference TRBV30 and TRBJ1-2, reads SQTIHQWPATLVQPVGSPLSLECTVEGTSNPNLYWYRQAAGRGLQLLFYSVGIGQISSEVPQNLSASRPQDRQFILSSKKLLLSDSGFYLCAFRWGGGYTFGSGTRLTVV.

A few counts support this clone. V usage is TRBV21-1 and J usage is TRBJ1-1; the table assigns TRBD1, which was not confirmed against the DNA. TRBV21-1 is a pseudogene segment. The CDR3 consists of 16 residues. This CDR3 reads CASSTRDRCMNTEAFF. Here the CDR3 DNA reads TGTGCCAGCAGCACCCGAGACAGATGCATGAACACTGAAGCTTTCTTT.

The J gene is TRBJ1-2, the V gene TRBV28, with 9 bases that match TRBD1. The ends lost 6 bases at V and 7 bases at J; junction bases unmatched: 15. The CDR3 runs 16 residues. Germline values: CDR1 MDHEN, CDR2 SYDVKM. The CDR3 sequence: CASRSAGTGSIGGYTF. The CDR3 nucleotides are TGTGCCAGCAGATCGGCCGGGACAGGGTCTATCGGTGGCTACACCTTC.

V and J are TRBV27 and TRBJ2-2, with TRBD2 matching 9 bases. The CDR3 covers 14 residues. The ends lost 4 bases at V and 8 bases at J; junction bases unmatched: 5. In germline, CDR1 is MNHEY, CDR2 SMNVEV (reference sequence). Written as DNA, the CDR3 is TGTGCCAGCAGTTATCAGCGGGAGGCGGGGGAGCTGTTTTTT. It codes for CASSYQREAGELFF.

This clone was seen only a few times. This chain joins TRBV19 and TRBJ1-1; a weak D match, TRBD1 (5 bases). Trimming cost V 1 base and J 0 bases, with 9 bases left between them. Per germline, CDR1 LNHDA and CDR2 SQIVND (reference sequence). This CDR3 has 15 residues. The CDR3 DNA is TGTGCCAGTAGTATAGCCAGGGATGTGAACACTGAAGCTTTCTTT. The encoded protein is CASSIARDVNTEAFF.

The V call is TRBV9, the J call TRBJ2-2, with a weak D call TRBD2 (5 bases). V was cut by 4 bases and J by 4 bases, with 11 bases left in between. The germline V gene encodes CDR1 SGDLS and CDR2 YYNGEE. This CDR3 has 14 residues. As DNA, the CDR3 is TGTGCCAGCAGCCCAGGACTTTCCACCGGGGAGCTGTTTTTT. Translation: CASSPGLSTGELFF.